This T cell receptor (beta chain) was recovered during a study of T cell repertoires in cytomegalovirus infection. The CDR3 spans 12 residues. Germline V CDR1 and CDR2: LNHDA, SQIVND (reference sequence). The germline V and J ends were trimmed by 4 bases and 5 bases, with 9 bases remaining between them. On this clonotype itself: Antigen unknown.

Study-level results: HLA-C-restricted CMV-specific TCR beta clonotypes were dominant in the ex vivo response. Public TCR beta family frequency separated CMV-and-HLA carriers, including in an independent cohort.

Each CDR3 protein is one row after TCRdb ran MiXCR on the reads. The sample yields around 740,000 distinct CDR3 sequences, roughly 35% seen once. The TCR originated in a human donor in good health (CMV status not recorded). Some clones in this sample may be carry-over from other donors' samples. Input material: PBMCs. The rearrangement joins TRBV19 to TRBJ2-7, with D possibly being TRBD1 or TRBD2 (6 bases each). This CDR3 reads CASSRRGNEQYF. The CDR3 DNA sequence: TGTGCCAGTAGTAGGAGGGGGAACGAGCAGTACTTC.